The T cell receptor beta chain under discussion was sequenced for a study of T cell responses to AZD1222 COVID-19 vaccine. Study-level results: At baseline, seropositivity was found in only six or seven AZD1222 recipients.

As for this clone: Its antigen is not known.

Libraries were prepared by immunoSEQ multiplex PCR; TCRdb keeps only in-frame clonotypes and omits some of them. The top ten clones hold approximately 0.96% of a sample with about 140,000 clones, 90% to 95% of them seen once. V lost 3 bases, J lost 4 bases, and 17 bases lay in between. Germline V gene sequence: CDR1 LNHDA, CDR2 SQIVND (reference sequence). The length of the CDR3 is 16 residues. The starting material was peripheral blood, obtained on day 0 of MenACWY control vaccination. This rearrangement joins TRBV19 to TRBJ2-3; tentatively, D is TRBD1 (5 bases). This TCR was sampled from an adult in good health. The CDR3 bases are TGTGCCAGTAGTATGCTCCGGCAGGGTGGGGCAGATACGCAGTATTTT. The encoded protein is CASSMLRQGGADTQYF.